This T cell receptor (beta chain) was recorded in a study of OX40 agonist ivuxolimab in advanced cancers. The wider study: Patients got intravenous ivuxolimab at 0.01 to 10 mg/kg every 2 weeks. Study-wide points: In the 0.1-3.0 mg/kg groups, partial responders showed among the lowest expansion.

The germline V and J ends were trimmed by 2 bases and 1 base, with 5 bases remaining between them. The CDR3 loop spans 14 amino acids. Germline V gene lookup returns CDR1 MDHEN and CDR2 SYDVKM. Concerning this clone: Antigen specificity is unknown.

Repertoires were generated with immunoSEQ multiplex PCR, while TCRdb's copy carries only in-frame clones and drops some. The repertoire holds more than 70,000 clones, with approximately 90% as singletons. The sample in question was CD4+ or CD8+ T cells sorted from blood, obtained in a trial of the OX40 agonist ivuxolimab. The J gene is TRBJ1-4, the V gene TRBV28; D unresolved. The TCR sequence derives from an adult with an advanced solid tumor such as melanoma, head and neck, liver or kidney cancer. The CDR3 reads CASSLPRTNEKLFF. For the CDR3, the DNA is TGTGCCAGCAGTTTACCCCGAACTAATGAAAAACTGTTTTTT.